This note documents a single TCR beta chain sequence. Its cognate antigen is unknown. This sample was taken from a study of identical twins. Findings and limits, study-wide: While abundant cord blood beta clonotypes carried fewer insertions, memory repertoires showed no such pattern. Twin-shared out-of-frame alpha sequences were enriched for low generation probability.

Through template switching, a universal primer site was introduced, and the cDNA contained unique molecular identifiers. TCRdb used MiXCR to reprocess the 5' RACE reads, holding one entry per CDR3 protein. The sample records around 1.7 million distinct CDR3 sequences, less than 40% being singletons. The CDR3 is 14 residues long. Trimming took 6 bases from V and 11 from J, leaving 22 bases between them. Germline V gene lookup returns CDR1 SGHTA and CDR2 FQGNSA. Sequenced material: cord blood. This rearrangement joins TRBV7-2 to TRBJ2-5; a possible D gene is TRBD2 (5 bases). The sequence came from a newborn girl in good health. The CDR3 spells CASSRAVGYNEQYF. The DNA for the CDR3 is TGTGCCAGCAGTAGAGCGGTCGGGTACAATGAGCAGTACTTC.